Each of the 27 T cell receptor beta chains below was sequenced from the same sample in a study of blood T cell repertoires in COVID-19. Measured with immunoSEQ multiplex PCR; TCRdb has only the in-frame clones, and not every one. The table has about 160,000 clones, 85% to 95% seen once; the top ten hold about 5%. Sequenced input: peripheral blood. The receptors stem from a woman in her 50s with acute or convalescent COVID-19.

The rearrangement uses TRBV20-1 and TRBJ2-5; D is unclear. The germline gives CDR1 DFQATT, CDR2 SNEGSKA (reference sequence). This CDR3 spans 11 amino acids. The V and J ends lost 7 bases and 3 bases respectively, with 9 bases between them. Here the CDR3 DNA reads TGCAGTGGATGGCTGGAAGAGACCCAGTACTTC. This gives the protein CSGWLEETQYF.

The rearrangement joins TRBV2 to TRBJ1-4; possibly TRBD1 for D (5 bases). The CDR3 loop spans 13 amino acids. V lost 4 bases to trimming and J lost 8 bases, with 11 bases between them. Germline CDR1 SNHLY, CDR2 FYNNEI. The CDR3 DNA reads TGTGCCAGCAGTGGGGGCCCGCGAGAAAAACTGTTTTTT. Encoded protein: CASSGGPREKLFF.

The V call is TRBV11-2, the J call TRBJ2-3; unclear D gene. V was cut by 4 bases and J by 5 bases, with 16 bases left in between. The germline V gene has CDR1 SGHAT and CDR2 FQNNGV. The CDR3 runs to 15 residues. The CDR3 loop is CASSSRGVMGDTQYF. The CDR3, as DNA: TGTGCCAGCAGCTCCCGCGGCGTTATGGGAGATACGCAGTATTTT.

This chain joins TRBV4-1 and TRBJ1-5; D not certain. CDR1 and CDR2 from the germline V gene are MGHRA and YSYEKL. The CDR3 is 14 amino acids. The V end lost 0 bases, the J end lost 8 bases, and 11 bases lay between the germline ends. CDR3 nucleotide sequence: TGCGCCAGCAGCCAAGACGCGGCCGAGGAGCCCCAGCATTTT. Translation: CASSQDAAEEPQHF.

The V call is TRBV7-6, the J call TRBJ1-4; no clear D. Trimming left V 1 base short and J 7 bases short, with 16 bases between. CDR1 is SGHVS, CDR2 FNYEAQ, per germline. The CDR3 totals 16 residues. CDR3 DNA: TGTGCCAGCAGCTTAGGTGGCTCGACTTCGGGTGAAAAACTGTTTTTT. Its translation: CASSLGGSTSGEKLFF.

J is TRBJ2-7 and V is TRBV19, with D possibly being TRBD2 (7 bases). CDR1 and CDR2 from the germline V gene are LNHDA and SQIVND (reference sequence). V dropped 5 bases and J dropped 2 bases, with 16 bases sitting between them. The CDR3 extends over 15 amino acids. CDR3 nucleotides: TGTGCCAGTAGTCTCATGGCGGGGGCGGCCTACGAGCAGTACTTC. It encodes CASSLMAGAAYEQYF.

The gene calls are TRBV7-2 and TRBJ2-1; a weak D match, TRBD1 (5 bases). This CDR3 region has 14 residues. V lost 3 bases and J 2 bases, leaving 8 bases between the germline ends. The germline gives CDR1 SGHTA, CDR2 FQGNSA. The CDR3 DNA reads TGTGCCAGCAGCTTGAGCAGGGCCTACAATGAGCAGTTCTTC. Its translation: CASSLSRAYNEQFF.

On this clone itself: One end of the junction fails to match germline, which may point to a read error. This chain connects TRBV24-1 to TRBJ2-2, with a tentative D call TRBD1 (6 bases). The CDR3 has 17 amino acids. Germline CDR1 and CDR2: KGHDR and SFDVKD. The CDR3 reads CATCDWERGRNTGELFF. CDR3 coding DNA: TGTGCCACCTGTGATTGGGAAAGGGGGAGGAACACCGGGGAGCTGTTTTTT.

The genes are TRBV4-3 and TRBJ1-2; no firm D call. V lost 1 base and J lost 7, with 19 bases in between. Per the germline V gene, CDR1 is LGHNA and CDR2 is YSLEER. This CDR3 comprises 16 residues. The CDR3 bases are TGCGCCAGCAGCCAAGGCGCTCACGCCCCTGGTGGTGGCTACACCTTC. Its protein is CASSQGAHAPGGGYTF.

V usage is TRBV5-1 and J usage is TRBJ1-2; TRBD1 matches 10 bases. Germline V gene lookup returns CDR1 SGHRS and CDR2 YFSETQ. The CDR3 sequence is 14 residues long. V was pared by 4 bases and J by 4 bases, with 4 bases of the junction left unmatched. The CDR3 reads CASSPRTGGYGYTF. In nucleotides, the CDR3 is TGCGCCAGCAGCCCTAGGACAGGGGGCTATGGCTACACCTTC.

This chain uses TRBV9 with TRBJ2-3; D might be TRBD1 (5 bases). Trimming pared 0 bases from V and 0 bases from J, leaving 5 bases between. CDR3 length: 14 amino acids. The germline V gene has CDR1 SGDLS and CDR2 YYNGEE. CDR3 nucleotides: TGTGCCAGCAGCGTAGAGGGGAGCACAGATACGCAGTATTTT. This encodes CASSVEGSTDTQYF.

This chain joins TRBV6-5 and TRBJ1-3; D gene ambiguous. V dropped 2 bases and J dropped 0 bases, with 8 bases sitting between them. CDR3 length equals 15 residues. CDR1 and CDR2 from the germline V gene are MNHEY and SVGAGI. The chain's CDR3 is CASSYGLHSGNTIYF. The CDR3 region has the DNA TGTGCCAGCAGTTACGGGCTCCACTCTGGAAACACCATATATTTT.

A remark on this clone: This same CDR3 is encoded by further DNA sequences in the sample. J is TRBJ1-2 and V is TRBV18, with 9 nucleotides matching TRBD1. J gave up 4 bases and V 0 bases, and 0 bases lay outside the gene matches. The germline V gene encodes CDR1 KGHSH and CDR2 LQKENI. The CDR3 spans 14 residues. The CDR3 nucleotides read TGTGCCAGCTCACCACCGGGACAGGGCTATGGCTACACCTTC. It yields the protein CASSPPGQGYGYTF.

This clone has a handful of counts. The chain uses TRBV11-2 and TRBJ2-7, with 9 bases identical to TRBD1. CDR1 and CDR2 (germline): SGHAT, FQNNGV. J was trimmed by 0 bases and V by 3 bases; bases with no gene match: 0. This CDR3 has 14 amino acids. CDR3 nucleotides: TGTGCCAGCAGCTTGACAGGGGGCTCCTACGAGCAGTACTTC. The encoded protein is CASSLTGGSYEQYF.

This chain connects TRBV28 to TRBJ2-7; D may be TRBD1 (6 bases). Trimming cost V 3 bases and J 1 base, with 19 bases left between them. The CDR3 covers 17 residues. Germline V lookup: CDR1 MDHEN, CDR2 SYDVKM. This chain's CDR3 is CASSFAYPSGHSYEQYF. In DNA, the CDR3 is TGTGCCAGCAGTTTTGCCTACCCCTCGGGACATTCCTACGAGCAGTACTTC.

The chain links TRBV6-2 or TRBV6-3 to TRBJ1-2; D not resolved. Trimming took 3 bases from V and 1 from J, leaving 6 bases between them. The CDR3 consists of 13 residues. From germline, CDR1 is MNHEY and CDR2 SVGEGT. The CDR3 DNA follows: TGTGCCAGCAGTTATAGCGATAACTATGGCTACACCTTC. Residues: CASSYSDNYGYTF.

Notes on this clone: The junction differs from germline at one of its ends, possibly a read error. The chain carries TRBV18 and TRBJ1-1; D might be TRBD1 (5 bases). Germline values: CDR1 KGHSH, CDR2 LQKENI. This CDR3 has 13 amino acids. The CDR3 bases are TGTGCCGGCTCGGTGGGGCAGGACACTGAAGCTTTCTTT. It yields the protein CAGSVGQDTEAFF.

J is TRBJ1-2 and V is TRBV7-9, with 8 bases that match TRBD1. Losses at the gene ends were 5 bases for V and 8 bases for J; bases not matched to a gene: 7. The germline CDR1 and CDR2 sequences are SEHNR and FQNEAQ (reference sequence). The CDR3 runs 13 residues. As DNA, the CDR3 is TGTGCCAGCAGCCAGGGGGCGGGGGACGGCTACACCTTC. As protein: CASSQGAGDGYTF.

This chain connects TRBV2 to TRBJ2-2; 9 nucleotides line up with TRBD1. The CDR3 totals 15 residues. Germline values: CDR1 SNHLY, CDR2 FYNNEI. Unmatched junction bases numbered 7, after V lost 7 bases and J lost 4 bases. CDR3 protein: CASTMDRGGTGELFF. The CDR3 bases are TGTGCCAGCACCATGGACAGGGGAGGCACCGGGGAGCTGTTTTTT.

The chain combines TRBV6-5 with TRBJ1-5, with a tentative D call TRBD1 (5 bases). V lost 7 bases and J lost 6, with 13 bases in between. The CDR3 extends over 13 amino acids. Germline-derived CDR1 and CDR2 are MNHEY and SVGAGI. The CDR3 DNA sequence: TGTGCCAGCATGGGAGGGGTTGGTCAGCCCCAGCATTTT. Its translation is CASMGGVGQPQHF.

The count of this clone is one. DNA for the CDR3: TGTGCCAGCAGCTTAAACAGGGAGTCTAGTGGCTACACCTTC. It translates to CASSLNRESSGYTF. The rearrangement uses TRBV7-3 and TRBJ1-2, with D possibly TRBD1 on 6 matching bases. CDR3 length: 14 amino acids. V was pared by 1 base and J by 7 bases, with 13 bases between. Per germline, CDR1 SGHTA and CDR2 FQGTGA.

This clone was observed once. This chain connects TRBV5-1 to TRBJ1-1, with 7 bases fitting TRBD1. The length of the CDR3 is 15 residues. The ends lost 4 bases at V and 1 base at J; junction bases unmatched: 7. The germline V gene has CDR1 SGHRS and CDR2 YFSETQ. CDR3 nucleotide sequence: TGCGCCAGCAGCCCCTGGACAGGTCCGAACACTGAAGCTTTCTTT. This translates into CASSPWTGPNTEAFF.

V and J are TRBV30 and TRBJ1-2; D is ambiguous. Per the germline V gene, CDR1 is GTSNPN and CDR2 is SVGIG (reference sequence). This CDR3 is 13 amino acids long. V lost 0 bases and J 4 bases, leaving 9 bases between the germline ends. In DNA form, the CDR3 reads TGTGCCTGGAGTGTTGCAGGAACCTATGGCTACACCTTC. It yields the protein CAWSVAGTYGYTF. The complete variable domain, with remaining parts taken from reference TRBV30 and TRBJ1-2, reads SQTIHQWPATLVQPVGSPLSLECTVEGTSNPNLYWYRQAAGRGLQLLFYSVGIGQISSEVPQNLSASRPQDRQFILSSKKLLLSDSGFYLCAWSVAGTYGYTFGSGTRLTVV.

The table lists this clone with a few counts. This sequence joins TRBV4-3 and TRBJ2-6; D unresolved. Germline lookup yields CDR1 LGHNA and CDR2 YSLEER. This CDR3 has 17 amino acids. V was clipped by 4 bases and J by 2 bases, with 15 bases between them. CDR3 coding DNA: TGCGCCAGCAGCCCAAGGTGGATTCGGGCTGGGGCCAACGTCCTGACTTTC. It specifies CASSPRWIRAGANVLTF.

J is TRBJ1-6 and V is TRBV30; TRBD1 matches 7 bases. The CDR3 is made up of 13 amino acids. The germline V gene has CDR1 GTSNPN and CDR2 SVGIG (reference sequence). V lost 2 bases and J lost 10; bases outside the gene matches: 5. The CDR3: CAWSPDRVSPLHF. The CDR3 nucleotides read TGTGCCTGGAGTCCCGACAGGGTCTCACCCCTCCACTTT.

This clone was counted a single time. V usage is TRBV6-5 and J usage is TRBJ1-3, with D possibly matching TRBD1 (6 bases). Trimming cost V 0 bases and J 4 bases, with 10 bases left between them. Germline V gene data show CDR1 as MNHEY and CDR2 as SVGAGI. The CDR3 runs to 15 residues. This chain's CDR3 is CASSYSQGTGNTIYF. The CDR3 DNA sequence: TGTGCCAGCAGTTACTCCCAGGGGACGGGAAACACCATATATTTT.

V usage is TRBV28 and J usage is TRBJ1-2; 7 bases map to TRBD1. V lost 3 bases, J lost 6 bases, and 7 bases stayed unmatched. Germline CDR1 reads MDHEN; CDR2 reads SYDVKM. This CDR3 contains 14 residues. The CDR3 coding sequence is TGTGCCAGCAGTTTGGGTACAGGGGTGGATGGCTACACCTTC. Translated: CASSLGTGVDGYTF.